A single sample gave rise to the 30 T cell receptor beta chains below, sequenced in a study of beta chain features in type 1 diabetes. Findings of the study overall: When Type 1 diabetes patients were examined, their TCRB CDR3s proved moderately but significantly shorter in all four CD4+ subsets.

Expressed TCRB transcripts were sequenced, since all the RNA that had been isolated was reverse transcribed. Data came from immunoSEQ multiplex PCR; TCRdb stores just in-frame clones and leaves some out. The repertoire holds about 160,000 clones, with 8% to 9.5% as singletons. Their antigens remain unidentified. Sequencing used central memory CD4+ T cells from blood. Receptors originate from a young woman with type 1 diabetes.

For this clone: Different DNA sequences within this sample yield the same CDR3. The V and J genes are TRBV11-2 and TRBJ1-6; D possibly corresponds to TRBD1 (5 bases). CDR1 is SGHAT and CDR2 is FQNNGV in the germline V gene. The CDR3 spans 14 residues. V lost 3 bases to trimming and J lost 9 bases, with 12 bases between them. In DNA form, the CDR3 reads TGTGCCAGCAGCTTCGGGCAGGGTGGTTCACCCCTCCACTTT. This translates into CASSFGQGGSPLHF.

This clone was found a few times. This chain links TRBV4-3 with TRBJ1-1; 9 bases fit TRBD1. CDR3 length equals 17 residues. Germline-derived CDR1 and CDR2 are LGHNA and YSLEER. After removal of 0 bases from V and 10 bases from J, the junction contained 15 bases not matched to a gene. The CDR3 protein is CASSQDIQGARTLGAFF. Written as DNA, the CDR3 is TGCGCCAGCAGCCAAGACATACAGGGGGCGCGAACTTTAGGAGCTTTCTTT.

This clone was found a few times. The V and J genes are TRBV7-2 and TRBJ1-1; D is ambiguous. Germline lookup yields CDR1 SGHTA and CDR2 FQGNSA. V was shortened by 3 bases and J by 4 bases, with 12 bases between the two germline ends. CDR3 length: 14 amino acids. This CDR3 reads CASSFGLGSTEAFF. CDR3 DNA sequence: TGTGCCAGCAGCTTTGGTTTGGGGAGCACTGAAGCTTTCTTT. The whole variable domain, filled in from reference TRBV7-2 and TRBJ1-1, reads GAGVSQSPSNKVTEKGKDVELRCDPISGHTALYWYRQSLGQGLEFLIYFQGNSAPDKSGLPSDRFSAERTGGSVSTLTIQRTQQEDSAVYLCASSFGLGSTEAFFGQGTRLTVV.

This clone was counted between two and nine times. CDR3 protein: CASSLVVAGGELFF. The DNA for the CDR3 is TGTGCCAGCAGCTTAGTGGTAGCGGGCGGGGAGCTGTTTTTT. The V call is TRBV11-3, the J call TRBJ2-2; 7 nucleotides match TRBD2. CDR1 is SGHNT and CDR2 is YENEEA in the germline V gene. Unmatched junction bases numbered 3, after V lost 1 base and J lost 7 bases. The CDR3 sequence is 14 residues long.

The chain combines TRBV7-2 with TRBJ2-3; 10 nucleotides align to TRBD1. CDR3 length: 15 residues. CDR1 is SGHTA and CDR2 is FQGNSA in the germline V gene. The ends lost 5 bases at V and 4 bases at J; junction bases unmatched: 6. The CDR3 loop reads CASSAGQGGADTQYF. The CDR3 nucleotides are TGTGCCAGCAGCGCCGGACAGGGGGGCGCAGATACGCAGTATTTT.

The J gene is TRBJ1-5, the V gene TRBV4-3; no firm D call. In germline, CDR1 is LGHNA, CDR2 YSLEER. With 0 bases removed from V and 2 bases from J, the gap between germline ends came to 14 bases. The CDR3 length is 17 residues. In DNA, the CDR3 is TGCGCCAGCAGCCAAGATCGGAGAGGGATGGGCAATCAGCCCCAGCATTTT. Translation gives CASSQDRRGMGNQPQHF.

This clone was seen only once. The genes are TRBV6-4 and TRBJ2-5; TRBD2 matches at 9 bases. Trimming removed 2 bases from V and 4 bases from J; junction bases left unmatched: 5. The CDR3 sequence is 15 residues long. Germline V gene sequence: CDR1 MRHNA, CDR2 SNTAGT. The CDR3 sequence: CASSDPGLARETQYF. CDR3 nucleotide sequence: TGTGCCAGCAGTGACCCAGGACTAGCGCGAGAGACCCAGTACTTC.

The chain recombines TRBV27 with TRBJ2-7; TRBD2 matches 8 bases. Germline lookup yields CDR1 MNHEY and CDR2 SMNVEV (reference sequence). This CDR3 spans 14 amino acids. V gave up 8 bases and J gave up 5 bases; unmatched junction bases: 11. The CDR3 protein is CASHNSGRVDEQYF. DNA for the CDR3: TGTGCCAGCCACAACAGCGGGAGAGTTGACGAGCAGTACTTC.

This chain links TRBV30 with TRBJ2-1, with 7 nucleotides matching TRBD1. The length of the CDR3 is 14 residues. J lost 5 bases, V lost 1 base, and 5 bases had no gene match. Germline-derived CDR1 and CDR2 are GTSNPN and SVGIG (reference sequence). The CDR3 reads CAWSADRADNEQFF. The CDR3 DNA sequence: TGTGCCTGGAGTGCAGACAGGGCGGACAATGAGCAGTTCTTC.

The table lists this clone with a few counts. The gene calls are TRBV28 and TRBJ2-1, with D perhaps matching TRBD2 (6 bases). CDR1 and CDR2 from the germline V gene are MDHEN and SYDVKM. The CDR3 totals 14 residues. V was cut by 11 bases and J by 9 bases, with 23 bases left in between. In nucleotides, the CDR3 is TGTGCCGCTGCAAGGAGGGCTCAAGTCCCTGAGCAGTTCTTC. This codes for CAAARRAQVPEQFF.

This clone has only a few counts. The chain has TRBV19 and TRBJ1-5; D perhaps matches TRBD1 (6 bases). Trimming stripped 5 bases from V and 7 bases from J, with 12 bases between. Germline V gives CDR1 LNHDA, CDR2 SQIVND (reference sequence). This CDR3 is built from 13 residues. Here the CDR3 DNA reads TGTGCCAGTAGTCCCAGGGGTGTCCAGCCCCAGCATTTT. Its translation is CASSPRGVQPQHF. The whole variable domain, remainder taken from reference TRBV19 and TRBJ1-5, is DGGITQSPKYLFRKEGQNVTLSCEQNLNHDAMYWYRQDPGQGLRLIYYSQIVNDFQKGDIAEGYSVSREKKESFPLTVTSAQKNPTAFYLCASSPRGVQPQHFGDGTRLSIL.

This clone has more than one count but fewer than ten. Written as DNA, the CDR3 is TGCGCCAGCAGTTCACGGGGACAGGGCAAGGGGGAGACCCAGTACTTC. It is translated as CASSSRGQGKGETQYF. The chain has TRBV5-1 and TRBJ2-5; TRBD1 matches 9 bases. Germline V gene lookup returns CDR1 SGHRS and CDR2 YFSETQ. J gave up 5 bases and V 5 bases, and 13 bases lay outside the gene matches. CDR3 size: 16 residues.

This clone was counted only a few times. The rearrangement uses TRBV7-2 and TRBJ2-4, with D uncertain. V was shortened by 1 base and J by 5 bases, with 6 bases between the two germline ends. Germline V gene data show CDR1 as SGHTA and CDR2 as FQGNSA. This CDR3 comprises 13 residues. The DNA for the CDR3 is TGTGCCAGCAGCTTAGGTCTCCAAAACATTCAGTACTTC. This gives the protein CASSLGLQNIQYF. The variable domain in full, completed from reference TRBV7-2 and TRBJ2-4, reads GAGVSQSPSNKVTEKGKDVELRCDPISGHTALYWYRQSLGQGLEFLIYFQGNSAPDKSGLPSDRFSAERTGGSVSTLTIQRTQQEDSAVYLCASSLGLQNIQYFGAGTRLSVL.

The chain carries TRBV2 and TRBJ2-7; a possible D gene is TRBD1 (6 bases). The germline V gene has CDR1 SNHLY and CDR2 FYNNEI. The ends were cut back, 8 bases at V and 1 base at J, with 15 bases in the middle. The CDR3 runs 14 residues. The CDR3 loop is CASRGQPTSYEQYF. CDR3 DNA sequence: TGTGCCAGCCGCGGACAGCCCACTTCCTACGAGCAGTACTTC.

The chain uses TRBV6-6 and TRBJ2-7; TRBD1 matches 8 bases. Germline V gene sequence: CDR1 MNHNY, CDR2 SVGAGI (reference sequence). This CDR3 region has 14 residues. V was clipped by 7 bases and J by 3 bases; unmatched bases: 8. The CDR3 loop is CASKGRQGFYEQYF. Written as DNA, the CDR3 is TGTGCCAGCAAGGGGAGACAGGGGTTCTACGAGCAGTACTTC.

This clone was seen a few times. The chain has TRBV4-3 and TRBJ1-3; possible D gene TRBD1, 6 bases. V was pared by 8 bases and J by 2 bases, with 16 bases between. The CDR3 has 15 residues. Germline CDR1 and CDR2: LGHNA and YSLEER. In DNA, the CDR3 is TGCGCCAGCGCTACAGGGTTGGATACTGGAAACACCATATATTTT. As protein: CASATGLDTGNTIYF.

This clone was counted between two and nine times. Different DNA sequences within this sample yield the same CDR3. The V gene is TRBV14, the J gene TRBJ1-3, with D perhaps TRBD1 (6 bases). CDR1 and CDR2 (germline): SGHDN, FVKESK. CDR3 length: 14 residues. Trimming shortened V by 4 bases and J by 1 base, and 8 bases separated the two germline ends. CDR3 bases: TGTGCCAGCAGCCCGGGACATTCTGGAAACACCATATATTTT. It encodes CASSPGHSGNTIYF.

This chain uses TRBV6-6 with TRBJ2-5; D uncertain. Trimming left V 10 bases short and J 5 bases short, with 11 bases between. Germline V lookup: CDR1 MNHNY, CDR2 SVGAGI (reference sequence). The CDR3 is 11 residues long. The CDR3 DNA follows: TGTGCCATCACAGCCCGCGAGACCCAGTACTTC. Its translation is CAITARETQYF.

This clone occurred a few times. The chain combines TRBV11-2 with TRBJ2-5; D might be TRBD1 (5 bases). Germline CDR1 reads SGHAT; CDR2 reads FQNNGV. The germline V and J ends were trimmed by 7 bases and 1 base, with 10 bases remaining between them. The CDR3 has 13 residues. The CDR3 sequence: CASIRDSQETQYF. In DNA, the CDR3 is TGTGCCAGCATCAGAGACAGCCAAGAGACCCAGTACTTC. Full variable domain (outside the CDR3, taken from reference TRBV11-2 and TRBJ2-5): EAGVAQSPRYKIIEKRQSVAFWCNPISGHATLYWYQQILGQGPKLLIQFQNNGVVDDSQLPKDRFSAERLKGVDSTLKIQPAKLEDSAVYLCASIRDSQETQYFGPGTRLLVL.

CDR3 sequence (DNA): TGTGCCAGCAGCCTAGCCCCTACTCCCGACAATGAGCAGTTCTTC. Protein sequence: CASSLAPTPDNEQFF. The V call is TRBV5-6, the J call TRBJ2-1, with D possibly matching TRBD2 (5 bases). CDR3 size: 15 residues. V gave up 4 bases and J gave up 5 bases, with 16 bases separating them. Germline V gives CDR1 SGHDT, CDR2 YYEEEE.

V usage is TRBV28 and J usage is TRBJ1-5; D is unclear. The germline V and J ends were trimmed by 2 bases and 5 bases, with 10 bases remaining between them. CDR1 and CDR2 (germline): MDHEN, SYDVKM. This CDR3 region has 14 residues. The CDR3 DNA reads as TGTGCCAGCAGTTTACTCGGCGGGGATCAGCCCCAGCATTTT. This sequence encodes CASSLLGGDQPQHF.

The chain employs TRBV28 and TRBJ2-5; 11 nucleotides line up with TRBD1. The CDR3 is 16 amino acids. CDR1 and CDR2 (germline): MDHEN, SYDVKM. The ends lost 5 bases at V and 5 bases at J; junction bases unmatched: 10. The DNA for the CDR3 is TGTGCCAGCAGTCCTCAGGGACAGGGGGTCGCCGAGACCCAGTACTTC. Residues: CASSPQGQGVAETQYF.

The rearrangement uses TRBV9 and TRBJ1-1; D perhaps matches TRBD1 (6 bases). Per germline, CDR1 SGDLS and CDR2 YYNGEE. V lost 0 bases and J lost 6, with 18 bases in between. The CDR3 consists of 16 residues. For the CDR3, the DNA is TGTGCCAGCAGCGTAGCCCACTCGGGGGGCTACGCTGAAGCTTTCTTT. It codes for CASSVAHSGGYAEAFF.

V and J are TRBV6-5 and TRBJ1-4, with 8 bases aligning to TRBD1. The CDR3 has 14 amino acids. Germline loops: CDR1 MNHEY, CDR2 SVGAGI. Trimming took 6 bases from V and 10 from J; bases not matched to a gene: 10. Here the CDR3 reads CASRQGAAGGKLFF. The CDR3 DNA reads as TGTGCCAGCAGGCAGGGGGCTGCCGGGGGAAAACTGTTTTTT.

This clone was detected a few times. V gene TRBV30 combines with J gene TRBJ2-2; D uncertain. Trimming left V 6 bases short and J 6 bases short, with 17 bases between. The V gene's germline CDR1 is GTSNPN and CDR2 SVGIG (reference sequence). This CDR3 spans 14 amino acids. CDR3 sequence: CACFPGMKAGELFF. In nucleotides, the CDR3 is TGTGCCTGTTTCCCGGGTATGAAGGCCGGGGAGCTGTTTTTT.

This clone was seen more than once but under ten times. The V gene is TRBV4-3, the J gene TRBJ2-6; 8 bases agree with TRBD2. The ends lost 6 bases at V and 0 bases at J; junction bases unmatched: 4. The CDR3 is made up of 16 amino acids. Germline values: CDR1 LGHNA, CDR2 YSLEER. As DNA, the CDR3 is TGCGCCAGCAGGAGCGGGGGAAGCTCTGGGGCCAACGTCCTGACTTTC. This encodes CASRSGGSSGANVLTF.

The chain carries TRBV7-2 and TRBJ2-2, with TRBD2 matching over 10 bases. The CDR3 is 15 amino acids. Trimming removed 4 bases from V and 4 bases from J; junction bases left unmatched: 3. In germline, CDR1 is SGHTA, CDR2 FQGNSA. CDR3 residues: CASSSSGGLTGELFF. The CDR3, as DNA: TGTGCCAGCAGCTCTAGCGGGGGCCTCACCGGGGAGCTGTTTTTT.

This clone has more than one count but fewer than ten. The chain uses TRBV28 and TRBJ2-1, with TRBD2 as a possible D gene (5 bases). Per the germline V gene, CDR1 is MDHEN and CDR2 is SYDVKM. This CDR3 has 14 residues. V was trimmed by 6 bases and J by 3 bases, leaving 12 bases between them. CDR3 DNA: TGTGCCAGCAGGCCTAGCTCCTACTACAATGAGCAGTTCTTC. Translation gives CASRPSSYYNEQFF.

This chain joins TRBV5-1 and TRBJ2-1; 10 nucleotides match TRBD2. CDR3 length: 16 amino acids. Germline V gene sequence: CDR1 SGHRS, CDR2 YFSETQ. J was trimmed by 2 bases and V by 4 bases; bases with no gene match: 6. This chain's CDR3 is CASSALAGGPYNEQFF. CDR3 nucleotides: TGCGCCAGCAGCGCTTTAGCGGGGGGACCCTACAATGAGCAGTTCTTC. The full variable domain, in which reference TRBV5-1 and TRBJ2-1 provide the parts outside the CDR3, is KAGVTQTPRYLIKTRGQQVTLSCSPISGHRSVSWYQQTPGQGLQFLFEYFSETQRNKGNFPGRFSGRQFSNSRSEMNVSTLELGDSALYLCASSALAGGPYNEQFFGPGTRLTVL.

This rearrangement joins TRBV7-2 to TRBJ1-4; 7 positions match TRBD1. The V and J ends lost 1 base and 7 bases, in that order; junction bases with no gene match: 3. This CDR3 is built from 14 residues. Germline V CDR1 and CDR2: SGHTA, FQGNSA. CDR3 bases: TGTGCCAGCAGCTTAGACGCAGGGGGTGAAAAACTGTTTTTT. Translation: CASSLDAGGEKLFF.